What follows are 16 T cell receptor beta chains derived from one specimen sequenced in a study of blood T cell repertoires in COVID-19. TCRdb's table, derived via immunoSEQ multiplex PCR, lists solely in-frame clones and lacks some. The sample consists of about 170,000 clones, 88% of them appearing once. Source material: peripheral blood. The receptors were gathered from a man in his fifties or sixties with acute or convalescent COVID-19.

The chain recombines TRBV23-1 with TRBJ1-2, with 7 bases lining up with TRBD1. TRBV23-1 is known as an ORF, though its function is uncertain. J gave up 8 bases and V 9 bases, and 9 bases lay outside the gene matches. The CDR3 consists of 12 residues. Here the CDR3 reads CASIGTDRGYTF. Written as DNA, the CDR3 is TGCGCCAGTATTGGGACAGATCGGGGCTACACCTTC.

The CDR3 spells CASSLAQGAKPQHF. The DNA of the CDR3 is TGTGCCAGCAGCTTAGCGCAGGGGGCTAAGCCCCAGCATTTT. This sequence joins TRBV7-2 and TRBJ1-5; 8 bases align to TRBD1. V shed 0 bases and J 8 bases; nucleotides not matched to a gene: 3. The CDR3 loop spans 14 amino acids. The germline V gene has CDR1 SGHTA and CDR2 FQGNSA. Together with reference TRBV7-2 and TRBJ1-5, the CDR3 gives the full variable domain: GAGVSQSPSNKVTEKGKDVELRCDPISGHTALYWYRQSLGQGLEFLIYFQGNSAPDKSGLPSDRFSAERTGGSVSTLTIQRTQQEDSAVYLCASSLAQGAKPQHFGDGTRLSIL.

J is TRBJ1-3 and V is TRBV5-1; 8 bases agree with TRBD1. The CDR3 has 17 amino acids. Trimming at V came to 4 bases and at J to 0 bases, leaving 9 bases not matched to a gene. Germline assignment: CDR1 SGHRS and CDR2 YFSETQ. CDR3 in amino acids: CASSDLDRGFSGNTIYF. In DNA, the CDR3 is TGCGCCAGCAGCGATCTCGACAGGGGTTTCTCTGGAAACACCATATATTTT.

The J gene is TRBJ1-2, the V gene TRBV6-1; 10 bases agree with TRBD1. CDR1 MNHNS and CDR2 SASEGT come from the germline V gene. Trimming cost V 1 base and J 1 base; bases outside gene matches: 3. The CDR3 runs 16 residues. The CDR3 here is CASSEGGTGVNYGYTF. The CDR3 DNA reads as TGTGCCAGCAGTGAAGGAGGGACAGGGGTTAACTATGGCTACACCTTC.

This rearrangement joins TRBV25-1 to TRBJ2-7; possible D gene TRBD1, 5 bases. The germline gives CDR1 MGHDK, CDR2 SYGVNS. This CDR3 is built from 13 residues. The V and J ends lost 5 bases and 3 bases respectively, with 11 bases between them. For the CDR3, the DNA is TGTGCCAGCAGTCCAGGGTTGGACTACGAGCAGTACTTC. It codes for CASSPGLDYEQYF.

This clone was seen ten or more times. This chain uses TRBV6-5 with TRBJ1-2; 12 positions match TRBD1. Germline V gene data show CDR1 as MNHEY and CDR2 as SVGAGI. The V and J ends lost 5 bases and 7 bases, in that order; junction bases with no gene match: 8. The length of the CDR3 is 15 residues. The CDR3 nucleotides are TGTGCCAGCAGTCCCGGGACAGGGGGCGCGGGTGGCTACACCTTC. Amino acids: CASSPGTGGAGGYTF.

This chain uses TRBV11-3 with TRBJ2-5; 9 bases map to TRBD1. The V and J ends lost 4 bases and 4 bases, in that order; junction bases with no gene match: 4. The germline V gene encodes CDR1 SGHNT and CDR2 YENEEA. CDR3 length equals 14 residues. CDR3 bases: TGTGCCAGCAGCTCCACAGGGGGCCGAGAGACCCAGTACTTC. Translation: CASSSTGGRETQYF.

J is TRBJ2-5 and V is TRBV28; 9 bases are a match to TRBD2. CDR1 is MDHEN and CDR2 is SYDVKM in the germline V gene. CDR3 length: 13 residues. V was pared by 3 bases and J by 5 bases, with 1 base of the junction left unmatched. In nucleotides, the CDR3 is TGTGCCAGCAGTTTGGCGGGAGGGGAGACCCAGTACTTC. Amino acids: CASSLAGGETQYF.

The chain links TRBV5-8 to TRBJ2-5; the D gene is possibly TRBD2 (6 bases). The CDR3 is 14 residues long. V was shortened by 0 bases and J by 6 bases, with 12 bases between the two germline ends. Looked up from germline, CDR1 is SGHTS and CDR2 is YDEGEE. CDR3 region: CASSLGPGRKTQYF. The CDR3 DNA is TGTGCCAGCAGCTTGGGACCCGGGAGAAAGACCCAGTACTTC.

The V and J genes are TRBV7-3 and TRBJ1-1; D ambiguous. CDR1 and CDR2 (germline): SGHTA, FQGTGA. CDR3 length equals 13 residues. V lost 5 bases and J lost 10, with 17 bases in between. DNA for the CDR3: TGTGCCAGCAGCAAGTCCACATCCGGCGGAGCTTTCTTT. Its translation is CASSKSTSGGAFF. Based on the CDR3 plus reference TRBV7-3 and TRBJ1-1, the full variable domain is GAGVSQTPSNKVTEKGKYVELRCDPISGHTALYWYRQSLGQGPEFLIYFQGTGAADDSGLPNDRFFAVRPEGSVSTLKIQRTERGDSAVYLCASSKSTSGGAFFGQGTRLTVV.

The J gene is TRBJ1-1, the V gene TRBV7-9; weak D call: TRBD1 (5 bases). The V gene lost 1 base and the J gene lost 5 bases, with 8 bases spanning the gap. CDR3 length: 13 amino acids. CDR1 is SEHNR, CDR2 FQNEAQ, per germline (reference sequence). The CDR3 nucleotides read TGTGCCAGCAGCTTAGACGGGGGTACTGAAGCTTTCTTT. Amino acid sequence: CASSLDGGTEAFF. Using reference TRBV7-9 and TRBJ1-1 for the parts outside the CDR3, the full variable domain is DTGVSQNPRHKITKRGQNVTFRCDPISEHNRLYWYRQTLGQGPEFLTYFQNEAQLEKSRLLSDRFSAERPKGSFSTLEIQRTEQGDSAMYLCASSLDGGTEAFFGQGTRLTVV.

The V call is TRBV7-2, the J call TRBJ2-1; D is perhaps TRBD1 (7 bases). The V gene's germline CDR1 is SGHTA and CDR2 FQGNSA. CDR3 length: 14 amino acids. V was shortened by 8 bases and J by 2 bases, with 13 bases between the two germline ends. CDR3 region: CASGGDRAYNEQFF. The CDR3 DNA sequence: TGTGCCAGCGGAGGGGACAGAGCCTACAATGAGCAGTTCTTC.

The chain couples TRBV4-3 to TRBJ1-2; 8 bases line up with TRBD1. From germline, CDR1 is LGHNA and CDR2 YSLEER. V lost 5 bases and J lost 6; bases outside the gene matches: 11. The CDR3 covers 15 residues. CDR3 in DNA: TGCGCCAGCAGCGGAACTGGGACAGGTCTTAATGGCTACACCTTC. This gives the protein CASSGTGTGLNGYTF.

The chain couples TRBV2 to TRBJ2-2; 7 bases align to TRBD1. The CDR3 covers 15 residues. Losses at the gene ends were 7 bases for V and 0 bases for J; bases not matched to a gene: 5. CDR1 is SNHLY and CDR2 is FYNNEI in the germline V gene. The CDR3 DNA reads TGTGCCAGCACCCGAGGGACAGCGAACACCGGGGAGCTGTTTTTT. The encoded protein is CASTRGTANTGELFF.

This rearrangement joins TRBV7-6 to TRBJ1-5, with a weak D call TRBD1 (6 bases). CDR1 and CDR2 (germline): SGHVS, FNYEAQ. Trimming pared 3 bases from V and 2 bases from J, leaving 20 bases between. The CDR3 sequence is 18 residues long. The CDR3 loop is CASSLGPGVRGGNQPQHF. DNA of the CDR3: TGTGCCAGCAGCTTGGGCCCAGGGGTCAGGGGTGGCAATCAGCCCCAGCATTTT.

The gene calls are TRBV9 and TRBJ2-5; possibly TRBD1 for D (5 bases). Germline lookup yields CDR1 SGDLS and CDR2 YYNGEE. Between the trimmed V and J ends, which lost 3 bases and 1 base, there was a span of 10 bases. The CDR3 consists of 14 residues. CDR3 bases: TGTGCCAGCAGCGGTGGACATTTCCAAGAGACCCAGTACTTC. Protein product: CASSGGHFQETQYF.